Sequencing of this T cell receptor beta chain was carried out in a study of OX40 agonist ivuxolimab in advanced cancers. Looking at the study overall: Therapy given before enrollment (anti-PD-1, anti-PD-L1 or anti-CTLA-4) was allowed, and 40% had some.

The germline V gene encodes CDR1 GTSNPN and CDR2 SVGIG (reference sequence). This CDR3 contains 12 residues. Trimming cost V 8 bases and J 7 bases; bases outside gene matches: 5. Libraries were prepared by immunoSEQ multiplex PCR; TCRdb keeps only in-frame clonotypes and omits some of them. Here the sample spans about 69,000 clones, 60% to 85% being singletons. In regard to this clone: Its antigen is unidentified.

Findings and caveats of the study: A proportion of nonresponders additionally exhibited low normalized T-cell clonal expansion.

The material sequenced was CD4+ or CD8+ T cells sorted from blood, taken in a trial of the OX40 agonist ivuxolimab. The source is an adult with an advanced solid tumor such as melanoma, head and neck, liver or kidney cancer. The chain combines TRBV30 with TRBJ2-1; 10 positions match TRBD2. CDR3 in DNA: TGTGCCAGAGCGGGGGGGCTGAATGAGCAGTTCTTC. Protein product: CARAGGLNEQFF.